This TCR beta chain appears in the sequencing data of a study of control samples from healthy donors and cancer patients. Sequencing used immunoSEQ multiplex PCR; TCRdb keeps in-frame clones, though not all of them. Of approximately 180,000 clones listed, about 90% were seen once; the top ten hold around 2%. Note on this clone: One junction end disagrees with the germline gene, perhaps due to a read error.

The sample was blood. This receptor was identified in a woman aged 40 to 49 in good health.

The CDR3, as DNA: TGTGCCAGCAGCCCGATCGTGTCAGGCGGTTCGAAATTT. This encodes CASSPIVSGGSKF. This chain links TRBV5-5 with TRBJ2-2; D gene unclear. Per germline, CDR1 SGHKS and CDR2 YYEKEE (reference sequence). There are 13 residues in the CDR3.